The 3 T cell receptor beta chains given below trace back to one sample, sequenced in a study of blood T cell repertoires in COVID-19. Clones were read by immunoSEQ multiplex PCR, and TCRdb kept only the in-frame ones, dropping some. The data contain more than 200,000 clones, 80% to 90% of them singletons. The source material was peripheral blood. The receptors come from a man older than 75 with acute or convalescent COVID-19.

CDR3 sequence (DNA): TGCGCCAGCAGCTCGACCCTTGGCGGGAGCGACAATGAGCAGTTCTTC. Amino acids: CASSSTLGGSDNEQFF. The chain recombines TRBV5-1 with TRBJ2-1; 7 bases agree with TRBD2. CDR1 is SGHRS and CDR2 is YFSETQ in the germline V gene. The CDR3 runs to 16 residues. The J segment lost 5 bases and the V segment lost 3 bases, leaving 11 bases of the junction unmatched. The full variable domain, completed using reference TRBV5-1 and TRBJ2-1, is KAGVTQTPRYLIKTRGQQVTLSCSPISGHRSVSWYQQTPGQGLQFLFEYFSETQRNKGNFPGRFSGRQFSNSRSEMNVSTLELGDSALYLCASSSTLGGSDNEQFFGPGTRLTVL.

This clone occurred once. V and J are TRBV2 and TRBJ2-1; 11 positions match TRBD2. The V gene's germline CDR1 is SNHLY and CDR2 FYNNEI. The CDR3 totals 15 residues. With 6 bases clipped from V and 8 bases from J, the junction kept 9 bases outside the gene matches. The CDR3 reads CASRRELAGVDEQFF. CDR3 coding DNA: TGTGCCAGCAGGAGGGAACTAGCGGGAGTGGATGAGCAGTTCTTC.

The chain couples TRBV7-6 to TRBJ1-3; 7 nucleotides agree with TRBD1. V gave up 5 bases and J gave up 0 bases; unmatched junction bases: 10. Germline CDR1 reads SGHVS; CDR2 reads FNYEAQ. The CDR3 is made up of 17 amino acids. The CDR3 loop reads CASSPGTVLYSGNTIYF. DNA of the CDR3: TGTGCCAGCAGCCCAGGGACAGTCTTATACTCTGGAAACACCATATATTTT.